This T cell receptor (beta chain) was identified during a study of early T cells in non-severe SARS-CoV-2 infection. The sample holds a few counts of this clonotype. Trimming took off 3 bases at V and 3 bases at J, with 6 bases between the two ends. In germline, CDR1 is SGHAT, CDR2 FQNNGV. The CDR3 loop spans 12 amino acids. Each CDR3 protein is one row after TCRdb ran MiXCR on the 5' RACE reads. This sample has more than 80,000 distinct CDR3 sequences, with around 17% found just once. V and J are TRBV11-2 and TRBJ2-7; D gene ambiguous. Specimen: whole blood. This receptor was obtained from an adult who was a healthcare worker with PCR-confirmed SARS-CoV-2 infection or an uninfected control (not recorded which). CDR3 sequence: CASSFNHYEQYF. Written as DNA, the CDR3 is TGTGCCAGCAGCTTTAACCACTACGAGCAGTACTTC.